These T cell receptor beta chains were read from a single sample in a study of shared clonotypes between healthy human individuals. The protocol was immunoSEQ multiplex PCR, while the TCRdb copy is restricted to in-frame clones and leaves out a portion. The data contain under 850,000 clones, 80% to 95% of them singletons. Material for sequencing was naive CD8+ T cells sorted from blood. Every receptor here comes from a young man in good health. Both conserved end residues are part of each CDR3. The order of the fields is J gene, D gene, clone size, V gene, CDR3 DNA, CDR3 protein. A D gene is named only where the DNA matches it firmly. For some rows the clone size is stated as once, few or many, or as a class when expanded; others skip it.

TRBJ1-2,NA,NA,TRBV5-4,TGTGCCAGCAGCTTAAGAGAGGGCGGCTACACCTTC,CASSLREGGYTF
TRBJ2-3,NA,once,TRBV30,TGTGCCTGGAGTGTGGGGAGCACTAGCACAGATACGCAGTATTTT,CAWSVGSTSTDTQYF
TRBJ2-4,NA,NA,TRBV2,TGTGCCAGCAGTGAACACAGGGTGGGAGGAAACATTCAGTACTTC,CASSEHRVGGNIQYF
TRBJ2-1,TRBD2,NA,TRBV2,TGTGCCAGCAGTGGGCTAGCGGGCAGCAATGAGCAGTTCTTC,CASSGLAGSNEQFF
TRBJ2-1,NA,NA,TRBV7-3,TGTGCCAGCAGCTTAGGACACTACAATGAGCAGTTCTTC,CASSLGHYNEQFF
TRBJ2-7,NA,NA,TRBV15,TGTGCCACCAGCAGGGACCTCAGCTACGAGCAGTACTTC,CATSRDLSYEQYF
TRBJ2-1,TRBD2,NA,TRBV15,TGTGCCACCAGCAGAGAGGGACTAGCGGGAGAGGATGAGCAGTTCTTC,CATSREGLAGEDEQFF
TRBJ2-5,TRBD1,NA,TRBV28,TGTGCCAGCAGTCTCTACAGGGGGCAAGAGACCCAGTACTTC,CASSLYRGQETQYF
TRBJ2-3,NA,NA,TRBV7-8,TGTGCCAGCAGCTCCCCAGGGCCTAGCACAGATACGCAGTATTTT,CASSSPGPSTDTQYF
TRBJ2-1,NA,NA,TRBV5-1,TGCGCCAACAGCTTGTTTCGGGACTCCTACAATGAGCAGTTCTTC,CANSLFRDSYNEQFF
TRBJ2-5,TRBD2,NA,TRBV5-4,TGTGCCAGCAGTCGTGGACTAGCGGGAGACGAGACCCAGTACTTC,CASSRGLAGDETQYF
TRBJ1-3,NA,NA,TRBV6-8,TGTGCCAGCAGTCTCTTCTTCCGGGACACCGGAAACACCATATATTTT,CASSLFFRDTGNTIYF
TRBJ1-5,NA,NA,TRBV7-8,TGTGCCAGCAGCTTAGCGCGGGGAATAGGGGCGTACAATCAGCCCCAGCATTTT,CASSLARGIGAYNQPQHF
TRBJ1-2,NA,NA,TRBV14,TGTGCCAGCAGCCAAGATGGGACTAACTATGGCTACACCTTC,CASSQDGTNYGYTF
TRBJ1-2,NA,NA,TRBV6-5,TGTGCCAGCAGTTCCCCGCAGGGCGAAGGGGAAGATGGCTACACCTTC,CASSSPQGEGEDGYTF
TRBJ2-3,NA,NA,TRBV5-1,TGCGCCAGCAGGGACTCAAGCAGCACGGATACGCAGTATTTT,CASRDSSSTDTQYF
TRBJ1-1,NA,NA,TRBV4-1,TGCGCCAGCAGCCCCCTGGGCAGGGCGAACACTGAAGCTTTCTTT,CASSPLGRANTEAFF
TRBJ2-3,TRBD1,NA,TRBV13,TGTGCCAGCAGCTCGGACAGGGCGATCACAGATACGCAGTATTTT,CASSSDRAITDTQYF
TRBJ2-5,TRBD2,NA,TRBV7-9,TGTGCCAGCAGCTTAGTAGGTAGCGGGAGGCAAGAGACCCAGTACTTC,CASSLVGSGRQETQYF
TRBJ2-7,NA,NA,TRBV19,TGTGCCAGTAGCCTCCAAGCGGTGCCCGACTCCTTTCGGGACGAGCAGTACTTC,CASSLQAVPDSFRDEQYF
TRBJ2-3,NA,NA,TRBV29-1,TGCAGCGTTGAAGATCTCAAGCTACAGACAGATACGCAGTATTTT,CSVEDLKLQTDTQYF
TRBJ2-7,NA,NA,TRBV4-1,TGCGCCAGCAGCCAAGATGAAAAGAGCTCCTACGAGCAGTACTTC,CASSQDEKSSYEQYF
TRBJ1-5,NA,NA,TRBV27,TGTGCCAGCAGTTTATGGGACGGCAATCAGCCCCAGCATTTT,CASSLWDGNQPQHF
TRBJ2-1,TRBD2,NA,TRBV6-1,TGTGCCAGCAGTGAAAGACTAGCGGACAATGAGCAGTTCTTC,CASSERLADNEQFF